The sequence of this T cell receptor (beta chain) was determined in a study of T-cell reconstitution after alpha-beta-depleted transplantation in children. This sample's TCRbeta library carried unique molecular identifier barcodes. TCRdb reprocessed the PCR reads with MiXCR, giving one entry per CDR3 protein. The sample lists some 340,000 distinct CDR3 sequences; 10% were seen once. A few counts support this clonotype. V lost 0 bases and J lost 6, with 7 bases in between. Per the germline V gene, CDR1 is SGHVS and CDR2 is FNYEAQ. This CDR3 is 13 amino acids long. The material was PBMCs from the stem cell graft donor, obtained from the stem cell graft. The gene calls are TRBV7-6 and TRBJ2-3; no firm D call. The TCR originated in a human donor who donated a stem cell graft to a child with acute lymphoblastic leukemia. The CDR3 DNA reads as TGTGCCAGCAGCTTAGCGCTATATGATACGCAGTATTTT. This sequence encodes CASSLALYDTQYF.